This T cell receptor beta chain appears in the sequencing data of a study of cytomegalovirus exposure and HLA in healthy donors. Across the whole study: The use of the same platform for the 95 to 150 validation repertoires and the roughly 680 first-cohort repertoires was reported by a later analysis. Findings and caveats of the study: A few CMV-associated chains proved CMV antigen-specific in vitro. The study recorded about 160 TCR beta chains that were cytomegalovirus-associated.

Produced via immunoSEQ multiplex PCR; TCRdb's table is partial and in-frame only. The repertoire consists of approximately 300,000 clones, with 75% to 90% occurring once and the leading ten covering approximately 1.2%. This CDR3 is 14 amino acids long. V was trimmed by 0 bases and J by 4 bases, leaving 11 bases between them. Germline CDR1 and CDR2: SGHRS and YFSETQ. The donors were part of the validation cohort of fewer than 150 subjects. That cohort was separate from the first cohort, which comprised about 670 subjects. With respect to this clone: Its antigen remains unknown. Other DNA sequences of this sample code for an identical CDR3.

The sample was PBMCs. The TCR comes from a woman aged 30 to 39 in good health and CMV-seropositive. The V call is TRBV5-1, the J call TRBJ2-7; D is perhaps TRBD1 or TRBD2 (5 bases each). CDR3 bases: TGCGCCAGCAGCTTGGGCCAGGGACCGTACGAGCAGTACTTC. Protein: CASSLGQGPYEQYF.